This is a list of T cell receptor beta chains from one sample in a study of blood T cell repertoires in COVID-19. Repertoires were generated with immunoSEQ multiplex PCR, while TCRdb's copy carries only in-frame clones and drops some. The sample has 200,000 to 250,000 clones; around 89% are singletons. Sequenced sample: PBMCs or T cells enriched from blood (not recorded which). The source of these receptors is a man in his thirties or forties who had been exposed to COVID-19. CDR3s include the opening cysteine and the closing phenylalanine or tryptophan. D genes are given only for firm matches. Rows may omit the clone size; those that give it use once, few, many or a size class.

d_call,j_call,v_call,clone_size,cdr3_aa,cdr3_nt
NA,TRBJ1-1,TRBV6-5,NA,CASSNIKGTEAFF,TGTGCCAGCAGCAACATCAAGGGGACTGAAGCTTTCTTT
NA,TRBJ1-5,TRBV4-1,few,CASSQDRGGYSNQPQHF,TGCGCCAGCAGCCAAGATCGGGGAGGTTATAGCAATCAGCCCCAGCATTTT
NA,TRBJ2-3,TRBV3-1/TRBV3-2,NA,CASSLQGITDTQYF,TGTGCCAGCAGCTTGCAGGGGATCACAGATACGCAGTATTTT
NA,TRBJ1-2,TRBV20-1,NA,CSATQGGGYTF,TGCAGTGCTACCCAGGGAGGCGGCTACACCTTC
TRBD2,TRBJ2-7,TRBV5-5,NA,CASSPTIKWGGSYEQYF,TGTGCCAGCAGCCCAACTATTAAATGGGGGGGTAGCTACGAGCAGTACTTC
TRBD1,TRBJ1-4,TRBV3-1/TRBV3-2,NA,CASSQEPQSRQGPNEKLFF,TGTGCCAGCAGCCAAGAACCCCAGTCCCGACAGGGGCCTAATGAAAAACTGTTTTTT
NA,TRBJ2-3,TRBV13,NA,CASSLIERVSEDTQYF,TGTGCCAGCAGCTTAATCGAGAGGGTCTCAGAAGATACGCAGTATTTT
TRBD2,TRBJ2-1,TRBV9,NA,CASSVELAGGQNEQFF,TGTGCCAGCAGCGTAGAACTAGCGGGGGGGCAAAATGAGCAGTTCTTC
TRBD1,TRBJ1-3,TRBV2,NA,CASSLSGTRGGGNTIYF,TGTGCCAGCAGCCTATCAGGGACGCGAGGGGGCGGAAACACCATATATTTT
TRBD1,TRBJ2-7,TRBV5-1,once,CASAVTRTGYEQYF,TGCGCCAGCGCCGTGACCCGGACAGGATACGAGCAGTACTTC
TRBD1,TRBJ1-1,TRBV11-2,NA,CASRTGRDTEAFF,TGTGCCAGCAGGACAGGGCGGGACACTGAAGCTTTCTTT
NA,TRBJ1-4,TRBV5-1,NA,CASNLGLGATNEKLFF,TGCGCCAGCAACCTGGGACTTGGGGCAACTAATGAAAAACTGTTTTTT
TRBD2,TRBJ2-5,TRBV11-2,NA,CASSPGLATYQETQYF,TGTGCCAGCAGCCCTGGACTAGCGACGTACCAAGAGACCCAGTACTTC
TRBD1,TRBJ1-1,TRBV5-1,NA,CASQTGMNTEAFF,TGCGCCAGTCAGACAGGGATGAACACTGAAGCTTTCTTT
NA,TRBJ1-2,TRBV5-1,NA,CASTIESNYGYTF,TGCGCCAGCACAATAGAGTCTAACTATGGCTACACCTTC
TRBD2,TRBJ2-2,TRBV6-5,NA,CASRLAGETGELFF,TGTGCCAGCAGGCTAGCGGGGGAAACCGGGGAGCTGTTTTTT
NA,TRBJ2-5,TRBV27,NA,CASSLSSEGETQYF,TGTGCCAGCAGTTTATCGAGTGAGGGTGAGACCCAGTACTTC
NA,TRBJ2-7,TRBV19,NA,CASSIQAAYEQYF,TGTGCCAGTAGTATACAGGCCGCCTACGAGCAGTACTTC
TRBD2,TRBJ2-5,TRBV27,NA,CASSLSGTSSGTQYF,TGTGCCAGCAGTTTATCGGGGACTAGTAGTGGGACCCAGTACTTC
NA,TRBJ1-1,TRBV7-2,once,CASSIYMNTEAFF,TGTGCCAGCAGCATATATATGAACACTGAAGCTTTCTTT
NA,TRBJ1-2,TRBV18,NA,CASSPRSRGLNYGYTF,TGTGCCAGCTCACCCCGGTCGCGGGGGCTAAACTATGGCTACACCTTC
TRBD1,TRBJ2-7,TRBV6-1,NA,CASSARRDRNLPHEQYF,TGTGCCAGCAGTGCAAGGAGGGACAGGAACCTCCCGCACGAGCAGTACTTC
TRBD2,TRBJ2-7,TRBV5-1,once,CASMAYGGEDPYEQYF,TGCGCCAGCATGGCGTATGGGGGGGAGGACCCCTACGAGCAGTACTTC
NA,TRBJ1-1,TRBV5-5,NA,CASSPVAVNTEAFF,TGTGCCAGCAGCCCTGTGGCAGTGAACACTGAAGCTTTCTTT
NA,TRBJ1-6,TRBV29-1,NA,CSVRPGIRASSYNSPLHF,TGCAGCGTGAGACCGGGAATAAGGGCTAGCTCCTATAATTCACCCCTCCACTTT
TRBD1,TRBJ1-2,TRBV19,NA,CASSILLGTGKKAF,TGTGCCAGTAGTATACTTCTAGGGACAGGAAAAAAGGCCTTC
NA,TRBJ2-2,TRBV7-7,NA,CASSPGVGNTGELFF,TGTGCCAGCAGCCCAGGGGTTGGTAACACCGGGGAGCTGTTTTTT
TRBD1,TRBJ2-1,TRBV7-9,few,CASSPPRRGPRSYNEQFF,TGTGCCAGCAGCCCTCCTCGAAGGGGGCCCCGATCCTACAATGAGCAGTTCTTC
TRBD2,TRBJ2-2,TRBV19,NA,CASIAIAGGPGELFF,TGTGCCAGTATTGCGATAGCGGGGGGGCCCGGGGAGCTGTTTTTT
NA,TRBJ2-3,TRBV9,NA,CASSVEMGLSTDTQYF,TGTGCCAGCAGCGTAGAGATGGGACTGAGCACAGATACGCAGTATTTT
NA,TRBJ2-3,TRBV6-2/TRBV6-3,NA,CASSSGGGPTDTQYF,TGTGCCAGCAGTTCTGGCGGGGGCCCCACAGATACGCAGTATTTT
NA,TRBJ2-2,TRBV4-1,NA,CASSPRQGGGELFF,TGCGCCAGCAGCCCGCGACAAGGTGGGGGGGAGCTGTTTTTT
NA,TRBJ2-7,TRBV7-9,NA,CASSLVVVAQIYEQYF,TGTGCCAGCAGCTTAGTGGTGGTAGCGCAAATCTACGAGCAGTACTTC
TRBD1,TRBJ1-1,TRBV5-1,NA,CASSHGQGRTEAFF,TGCGCCAGCAGCCACGGACAGGGCAGGACTGAAGCTTTCTTT
TRBD1,TRBJ2-7,TRBV5-1,NA,CASSLGSRQGYEQYF,TGCGCCAGCAGCTTGGGGTCGAGACAGGGATACGAGCAGTACTTC
TRBD1,TRBJ2-7,TRBV20-1,once,CGGQGSYEQYF,TGCGGGGGACAGGGGTCCTACGAGCAGTACTTC